The entry that follows covers one T cell receptor (beta chain) sequence. Germline CDR1 reads KGHSH; CDR2 reads LQKENI. The length of the CDR3 is 16 residues. Trimming shortened V by 0 bases and J by 8 bases, and 17 bases separated the two germline ends. The record originates from a study of blood T cell repertoires in COVID-19. Study summary: Researchers got acute and convalescent COVID-19 samples from the United States, Italy and Spain. From T cells, B-cell-depleted T cells, or PBMCs came the material, which was cDNA or gDNA.

Original processing methods: Amplification of reference gene primers was used by the study to estimate nucleated cell counts. Sequencing used immunoSEQ multiplex PCR; TCRdb keeps in-frame clones, though not all of them. V and J calls and clone size are those listed in that table; D and trimming were worked out from the DNA. Of 110,000 or so clones detected, nearly 90% appear once; the ten largest clones hold almost 8.5%. The J gene is TRBJ2-4, the V gene TRBV18; D may be TRBD2 (6 bases). This clonotype was obtained from a woman in her 70s who had recovered from COVID-19. The sample taken for sequencing was peripheral blood. CDR3 loop: CASSPPGRLTRDIQYF. CDR3 bases: TGTGCCAGCTCACCACCCGGGAGACTCACTCGAGACATTCAGTACTTC.